Sequencing of this T cell receptor beta chain was carried out in a study of cytomegalovirus exposure and HLA in healthy donors. CDR3 length equals 17 residues. The germline gives CDR1 SGHRS, CDR2 YFSETQ. V trimming: 4 bases; J trimming: 1 base; junction bases outside the gene matches: 6. This clone has a handful of counts. Its cognate antigen is unknown. The study, taken as a whole, reports: Association of a missense DCLRE1C variant with TCR beta V- and J-gene trimming was reported in a later analysis. Some highly shared sequence variants likely arose as a pipeline artifact.

PCR amplification relied on 60 Vbeta primers (plus 13 Jbeta primers). Profiled with immunoSEQ multiplex PCR; TCRdb holds only in-frame clones, not every one. The sample consists of around 67,000 clones, 55% to 70% of them appearing once. The chain joins TRBV5-1 to TRBJ2-2, with 11 bases identical to TRBD2. Sequencing used PBMCs. The receptor was derived from a woman in her 50s in good health and CMV-seronegative. CDR3 sequence: CASSNRGLAGNTGELFF. Written as DNA, the CDR3 is TGCGCCAGCAGCAACCGCGGACTAGCGGGGAACACCGGGGAGCTGTTTTTT.